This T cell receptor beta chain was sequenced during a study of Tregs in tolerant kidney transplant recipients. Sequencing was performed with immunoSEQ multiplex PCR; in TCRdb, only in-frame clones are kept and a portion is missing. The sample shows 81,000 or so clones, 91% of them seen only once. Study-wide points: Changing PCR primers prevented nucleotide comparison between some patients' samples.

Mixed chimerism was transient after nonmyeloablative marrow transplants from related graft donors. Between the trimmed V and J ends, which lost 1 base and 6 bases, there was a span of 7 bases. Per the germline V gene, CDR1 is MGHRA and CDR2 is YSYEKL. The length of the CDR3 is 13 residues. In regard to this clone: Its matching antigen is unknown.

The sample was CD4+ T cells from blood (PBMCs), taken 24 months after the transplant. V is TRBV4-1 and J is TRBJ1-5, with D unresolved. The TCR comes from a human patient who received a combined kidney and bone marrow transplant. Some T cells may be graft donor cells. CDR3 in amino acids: CASSQGGGQPQHF. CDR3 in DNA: TGCGCCAGCAGCCAAGGTGGAGGTCAGCCCCAGCATTTT.